This entry features one T cell receptor (beta chain) sequence. What it binds is not known. Other DNA sequences in this specimen translate into the identical CDR3. As defined, naive CD8 cells were CD45RO-negative and positively selected for CCR7, with terminally differentiated effector memory CD45RA+ cells excluded. These data belong to a study of shared clonotypes between healthy human individuals. Study conclusions and caveats: Sampling was confined to blood; repertoires within tissues likely differ.

Germline V CDR1 and CDR2: MNHNY, SVGAGI (reference sequence). CDR3 length: 11 amino acids. Between the trimmed V and J ends, which lost 2 bases and 7 bases, there was a span of 3 bases. Clones were read by immunoSEQ multiplex PCR, and TCRdb kept only the in-frame ones, dropping some. The sample has hundreds of thousands of clones, around 96% seen once; the top ten hold less than 0.13%. The sequence was obtained from a woman aged 25 to 39 in good health. The sequenced material came from naive CD8+ T cells sorted from blood. The chain is built from TRBV6-6 and TRBJ2-1; D unclear. DNA for the CDR3: TGTGCCAGCAGTTACACGAATGAGCAGTTCTTC. It yields the protein CASSYTNEQFF.